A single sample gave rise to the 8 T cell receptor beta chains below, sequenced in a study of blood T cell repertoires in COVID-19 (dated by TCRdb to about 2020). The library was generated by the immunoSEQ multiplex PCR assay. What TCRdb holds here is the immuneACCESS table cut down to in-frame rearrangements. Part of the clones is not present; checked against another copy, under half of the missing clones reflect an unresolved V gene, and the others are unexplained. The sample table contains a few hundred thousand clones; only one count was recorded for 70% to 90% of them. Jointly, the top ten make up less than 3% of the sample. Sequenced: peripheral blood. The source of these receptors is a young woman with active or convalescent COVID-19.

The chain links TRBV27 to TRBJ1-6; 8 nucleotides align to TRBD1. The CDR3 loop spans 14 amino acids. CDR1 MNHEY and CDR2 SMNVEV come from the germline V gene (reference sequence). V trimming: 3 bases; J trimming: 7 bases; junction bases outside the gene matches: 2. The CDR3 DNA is TGTGCCAGCAGTTTCAGACAGGGGAATTCACCCCTCCACTTT. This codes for CASSFRQGNSPLHF.

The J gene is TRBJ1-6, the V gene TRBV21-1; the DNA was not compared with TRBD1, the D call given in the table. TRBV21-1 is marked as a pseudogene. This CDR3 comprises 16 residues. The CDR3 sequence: CASGYHVQAYNSPLHF. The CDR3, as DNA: TGTGCCAGCGGCTACCATGTCCAGGCTTATAATTCACCCCTCCACTTT.

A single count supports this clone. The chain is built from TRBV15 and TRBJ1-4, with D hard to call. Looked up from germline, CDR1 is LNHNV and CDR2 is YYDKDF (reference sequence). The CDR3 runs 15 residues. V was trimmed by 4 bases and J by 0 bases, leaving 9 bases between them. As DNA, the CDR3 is TGTGCCACCAGCAAAACTTTTGCAACTAATGAAAAACTGTTTTTT. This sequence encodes CATSKTFATNEKLFF.

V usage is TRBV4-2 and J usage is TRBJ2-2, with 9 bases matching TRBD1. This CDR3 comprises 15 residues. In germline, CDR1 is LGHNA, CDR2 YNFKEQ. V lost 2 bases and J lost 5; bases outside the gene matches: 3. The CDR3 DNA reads TGTGCCAGCAGCCAATCTGACAGGGGGACCGGGGAGCTGTTTTTT. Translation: CASSQSDRGTGELFF.

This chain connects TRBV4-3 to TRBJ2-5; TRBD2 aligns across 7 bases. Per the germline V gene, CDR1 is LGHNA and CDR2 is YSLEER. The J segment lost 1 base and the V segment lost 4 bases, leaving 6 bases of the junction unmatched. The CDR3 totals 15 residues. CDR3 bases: TGCGCCAGCAGCCGTCGCCCGGGGGGCCAAGAGACCCAGTACTTC. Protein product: CASSRRPGGQETQYF.

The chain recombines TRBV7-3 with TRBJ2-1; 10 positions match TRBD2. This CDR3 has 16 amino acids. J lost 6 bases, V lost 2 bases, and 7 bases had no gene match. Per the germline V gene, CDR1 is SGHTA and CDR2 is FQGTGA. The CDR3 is CASSLAGTSAVNEQFF. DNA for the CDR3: TGTGCCAGCAGCTTAGCCGGGACTAGCGCTGTCAATGAGCAGTTCTTC.

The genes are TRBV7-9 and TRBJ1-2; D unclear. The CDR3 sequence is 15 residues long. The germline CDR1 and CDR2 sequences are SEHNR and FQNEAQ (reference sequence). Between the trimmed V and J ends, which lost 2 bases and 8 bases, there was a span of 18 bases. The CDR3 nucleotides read TGTGCCAGCAGCTTAAGTTCTCTTTCGACGGGGGGCTACACCTTC. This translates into CASSLSSLSTGGYTF. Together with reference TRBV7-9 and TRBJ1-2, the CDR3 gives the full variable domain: DTGVSQNPRHKITKRGQNVTFRCDPISEHNRLYWYRQTLGQGPEFLTYFQNEAQLEKSRLLSDRFSAERPKGSFSTLEIQRTEQGDSAMYLCASSLSSLSTGGYTFGSGTRLTVV.

The CDR3 region has the DNA TGCGCCAGCAGCCAAGAGTCGGGGGTGGGCAATCAGCCCCAGCATTTT. Amino acids: CASSQESGVGNQPQHF. J is TRBJ1-5 and V is TRBV4-3; a possible D gene is TRBD1 (5 bases). V lost 0 bases and J lost 2, with 11 bases in between. Germline values: CDR1 LGHNA, CDR2 YSLEER. The CDR3 extends over 16 amino acids.